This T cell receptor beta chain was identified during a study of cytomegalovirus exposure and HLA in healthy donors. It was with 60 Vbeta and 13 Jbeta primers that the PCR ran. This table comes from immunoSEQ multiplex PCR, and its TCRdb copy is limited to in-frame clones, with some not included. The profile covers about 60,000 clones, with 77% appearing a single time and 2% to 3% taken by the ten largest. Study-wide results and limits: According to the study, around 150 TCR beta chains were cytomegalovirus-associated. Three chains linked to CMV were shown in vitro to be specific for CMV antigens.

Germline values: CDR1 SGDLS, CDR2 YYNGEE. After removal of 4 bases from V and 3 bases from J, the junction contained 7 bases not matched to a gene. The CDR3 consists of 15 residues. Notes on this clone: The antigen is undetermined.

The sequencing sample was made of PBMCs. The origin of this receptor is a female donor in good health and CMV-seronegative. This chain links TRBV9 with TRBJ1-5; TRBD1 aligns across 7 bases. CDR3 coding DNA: TGTGCCAGCAGCCCCCATGGACAGGCCAATCAGCCCCAGCATTTT. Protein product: CASSPHGQANQPQHF.